This is a list of T cell receptor beta chains from one sample in a study of T cells in Graves' hyperthyroidism and ophthalmopathy. TCRdb processed the multiplex PCR reads anew with MiXCR; each CDR3 protein has one entry. The sample comprises over 400,000 distinct CDR3 sequences, approximately 23% of which are singletons, and about half rests with the top ten. The source material was blood. Source of these receptors: a woman aged 70-85 years with Graves' ophthalmopathy. Each CDR3 is given with its conserved first and last residue. The order of the fields is V gene, D gene, J gene, clone size, CDR3 DNA, CDR3 protein. A D gene is named only where the DNA matches it firmly. Part of the rows lack a size; the others show once, few, many or a class for expanded clones.

>TRBV11-3|.|TRBJ2-1|many
TGTGCCAGCAGCCTCTATACCGGAGGAAGTTGGGAGCAGTTCTTC
CASSLYTGGSWEQFF
>TRBV27|.|TRBJ1-2|few
TGTGCCAGCAGCCCTCGAGCGGTACGGGAAGGCTACACCTTC
CASSPRAVREGYTF
>TRBV9|TRBD1|TRBJ1-2|few
TGTGCCAGCAGCAACCTCGTACAGGGGAGTGGCTACACCTTC
CASSNLVQGSGYTF
>TRBV7-9|.|TRBJ2-6|many
TGTGCCAGCAGCTTAGAGGGGGCTGGGGCCAACGTCCTGACTTTC
CASSLEGAGANVLTF
>TRBV20-1|TRBD2|TRBJ2-3|.
TGCAGTGCTAGATCGACTAGCGGGAGTGTATCAGATACGCAGTATTTT
CSARSTSGSVSDTQYF
>TRBV2|.|TRBJ1-5|.
TGTGCCAGCAGTGCCGACCAGCCCCAGCATTTT
CASSADQPQHF
>TRBV7-9|.|TRBJ1-1|many
TGTGCCAGCAGCTTACCCGAGCTAGTTGAAGCTTTCTTT
CASSLPELVEAFF
>TRBV18|.|TRBJ2-7|.
TGTGCCAGCTCCCTTAAACAGGATTCCGAGCAGTACTTC
CASSLKQDSEQYF
>TRBV7-2|TRBD1|TRBJ2-2|few
TGTGCCAGCAGCCTCCTAGACAGGGGCGCCGGGGAGCTGTTTTTT
CASSLLDRGAGELFF
>TRBV5-1|.|TRBJ1-1|many
TGCGCCAGCAGCACACAGGCGAACACTGAAGCTTTCTTT
CASSTQANTEAFF
>TRBV28|TRBD1|TRBJ2-7|few
TGTGCCAGCAGTCCGGACAGGGGCAGGGAGCAGTACTTC
CASSPDRGREQYF
>TRBV7-3|TRBD2|TRBJ2-3|few
TGTGCCAGCAGCCGGACTAGCGGGCGAGGACAAGATACGCAGTATTTT
CASSRTSGRGQDTQYF
>TRBV11-2|TRBD2|TRBJ2-2|few
TGTGCCAGCAGCCATCGGGGGGCCGGACTAGCGGGAATCGGGGAGCTGTTTTTT
CASSHRGAGLAGIGELFF
>TRBV12-3/TRBV12-4|.|TRBJ1-2|many
TGTGCCAGCAGTCCCGCCAGGGGCCACTATGGCTACACCTTC
CASSPARGHYGYTF
>TRBV19|.|TRBJ1-5|few
TGTGCCAGTAGTCCATGGGGATATAGCAATCAGCCCCAGCATTTT
CASSPWGYSNQPQHF
>TRBV6-1|.|TRBJ2-7|.
TGTGCCACCCAGCCGGGCGGTCCCTCCTACGAGCAGTACTTC
CATQPGGPSYEQYF
>TRBV11-2|.|TRBJ2-2|.
TGTGCCAGCAGCTTGGATGGCACAACCGGGGAGCTGTTTTTT
CASSLDGTTGELFF
>TRBV7-2|.|TRBJ2-1|few
TGTGCCAGCAGCCCGAACTCAGGGTTCCCTGAGCAGTTCTTC
CASSPNSGFPEQFF
>TRBV28|.|TRBJ1-3|few
TGTGCCAGCAGTTTAGGGCCCCCCTCTGGAAACACCATATATTTT
CASSLGPPSGNTIYF
>TRBV19|.|TRBJ1-1|.
TGTGCCAGTACCTCCCCGGGGGGACCGATGAACACTGAAGCTTTCTTT
CASTSPGGPMNTEAFF
>TRBV27|.|TRBJ2-5|few
TGTGCCAGCAACGAAAACCGGGACACTCAAGAGACCCAGTACTTC
CASNENRDTQETQYF
>TRBV12-3/TRBV12-4|.|TRBJ2-2|few
TGTGCCAGCAGTTTCCGAGTGCCCCACACCGGGGAGCTGTTTTTT
CASSFRVPHTGELFF
>TRBV5-1|.|TRBJ2-2|.
TGCGCCAGCAGATATGACGGGAGAAACACCGGGGAGCTGTTTTTT
CASRYDGRNTGELFF
>TRBV4-3|.|TRBJ2-1|.
TGCGCCAGCAGCCACCCGGGGACTCAGCAGTTCTTC
CASSHPGTQQFF
>TRBV5-1|TRBD1|TRBJ1-2|.
TGCGCCAGCAGCTTGGGTAGGACAGGGGGCTCGAGCTATGGCTACACCTTC
CASSLGRTGGSSYGYTF
>TRBV4-1|TRBD2|TRBJ2-1|few
TGCGCCAGCAGCCTTAGCGGGGTAATAGCGAATGAGCAGTTCTTC
CASSLSGVIANEQFF
>TRBV3-1|.|TRBJ2-1|.
TGTGCCAGCAGCCAACCGCACGGCGGGGAGAATGAGCAGTTCTTC
CASSQPHGGENEQFF
>TRBV7-2|.|TRBJ2-7|many
TGTGCCAGCAGCTTAAGTCGGGATTACGAGCAGTACTTC
CASSLSRDYEQYF
>TRBV6-2/TRBV6-3|.|TRBJ1-5|few
TGTGCCAGCACTAAACAGGGTTTTCGCAATCAGCCCCAGCATTTT
CASTKQGFRNQPQHF
>TRBV4-3|TRBD1|TRBJ2-1|.
TGCGCCAGCAGCCAAGACCCCGGACAGGGTAGATATGAGCAGTTCTTC
CASSQDPGQGRYEQFF
>TRBV11-3|TRBD1|TRBJ2-2|many
TGTGCCAGCAGCCGGACAGGGGGCGTCGGGGAGCTGTTTTTT
CASSRTGGVGELFF
>TRBV9|TRBD1|TRBJ1-2|few
TGTGCCAGCAGCTTTTTACCGGGACAGGGGAACTATGGCTACACCTTC
CASSFLPGQGNYGYTF
>TRBV7-2|.|TRBJ1-4|.
TGTGCCAGCAGCCCCTACTGGGGAGAAAAACTGTTTTTT
CASSPYWGEKLFF